These 24 T cell receptor beta chains came from one sample sequenced in a study of blood T cell repertoires in COVID-19. Using immunoSEQ multiplex PCR, the repertoire was profiled, and TCRdb retains in-frame clones only, with some absent. This sample has some 320,000 clones, with 70% to 90% found just once. Sequenced sample: peripheral blood. These receptors all come from a woman aged 45-60 years who had recovered from COVID-19.

V and J are TRBV3-1 (or the pseudogene TRBV3-2) and TRBJ1-2; 8 bases line up with TRBD1. The CDR3 runs to 15 residues. Germline values: CDR1 LGHDT, CDR2 YNNKEL (reference sequence). The trim removed 3 bases at V and 5 bases at J, leaving 8 bases unmatched. The CDR3 is CASSHWGQEIYGYTF. CDR3 sequence (DNA): TGTGCCAGCAGCCATTGGGGACAGGAGATTTATGGCTACACCTTC.

The chain links TRBV6-5 to TRBJ1-4; D remains unclear. The CDR3 covers 13 residues. Germline loops: CDR1 MNHEY, CDR2 SVGAGI. The V and J ends lost 3 bases and 8 bases respectively, with 10 bases between them. In DNA, the CDR3 is TGTGCCAGCAGTTATAGTAGCGGGGAAAAACTGTTTTTT. Translated: CASSYSSGEKLFF.

The chain couples TRBV11-3 to TRBJ2-1; TRBD2 matches at 8 bases. There are 17 residues in the CDR3. Germline CDR1 is SGHNT and CDR2 is YENEEA. Trimming at V came to 1 base and at J to 0 bases, leaving 5 bases not matched to a gene. The CDR3 sequence is CASSLGTAGASYNEQFF. CDR3 DNA sequence: TGTGCCAGCAGCTTAGGAACAGCGGGGGCCTCCTACAATGAGCAGTTCTTC.

The rearrangement links TRBV11-2 to TRBJ1-3; 7 bases line up with TRBD1. The germline V gene encodes CDR1 SGHAT and CDR2 FQNNGV. This CDR3 is built from 16 residues. V lost 4 bases to trimming and J lost 0 bases; unmatched junction nucleotides: 6. The CDR3 is CASSSGQILSGNTIYF. In DNA, the CDR3 is TGTGCCAGCAGCTCGGGACAGATTCTCTCTGGAAACACCATATATTTT.

The chain's CDR3 is CATSDPTSGRANNEQFF. CDR3 coding DNA: TGTGCCACCAGTGATCCGACTAGCGGGAGGGCCAACAATGAGCAGTTCTTC. The rearrangement links TRBV24-1 to TRBJ2-1; the match to TRBD2 covers 14 bases. Germline lookup yields CDR1 KGHDR and CDR2 SFDVKD. J was trimmed by 5 bases and V by 3 bases; bases with no gene match: 5. CDR3 length: 17 amino acids.

V usage is TRBV15 and J usage is TRBJ2-7; 7 nucleotides line up with TRBD1. Germline V lookup: CDR1 LNHNV, CDR2 YYDKDF (reference sequence). The ends lost 1 base at V and 6 bases at J; junction bases unmatched: 9. This CDR3 is built from 15 residues. In DNA form, the CDR3 reads TGTGCCACCAGCAGAGCGGCGACAGGGTACTCCGAGCAGTACTTC. Encoded protein: CATSRAATGYSEQYF.

The genes are TRBV15 and TRBJ2-5; possible D gene TRBD1, 6 bases. V was pared by 3 bases and J by 5 bases, with 13 bases between. CDR3 length equals 14 residues. CDR1 is LNHNV and CDR2 is YYDKDF in the germline V gene (reference sequence). CDR3 in amino acids: CATSRGAGLETQYF. CDR3 coding DNA: TGTGCCACCAGCAGGGGGGCGGGTTTGGAGACCCAGTACTTC.

The chain has TRBV15 and TRBJ1-6; weak D call: TRBD1 (5 bases). CDR1 LNHNV and CDR2 YYDKDF come from the germline V gene (reference sequence). Deletions cut 4 bases from V and 7 bases from J, with 14 bases between. The CDR3 length is 15 residues. Here the CDR3 DNA reads TGTGCCACCAGCACCCGACAGCGAGAGAATTCACCCCTCCACTTT. It encodes CATSTRQRENSPLHF.

The chain's CDR3 is CASSLDPVVRGEQFF. The CDR3 coding sequence is TGTGCCAGCAGCTTGGATCCGGTGGTAAGGGGTGAGCAGTTCTTC. The J gene is TRBJ2-1, the V gene TRBV5-4; weak D call: TRBD1 (5 bases). The CDR3 is made up of 15 amino acids. Germline CDR1 is SGHNT and CDR2 is YYREEE (reference sequence). Trimming left V 0 bases short and J 9 bases short, with 16 bases between.

This chain joins TRBV6-5 and TRBJ2-7; D may be TRBD1 (6 bases). V gave up 6 bases and J gave up 5 bases, with 20 bases separating them. The CDR3 loop spans 15 amino acids. Per the germline V gene, CDR1 is MNHEY and CDR2 is SVGAGI. This CDR3 reads CASRNFGQPGHEQYF. The CDR3 region has the DNA TGTGCCAGCAGGAACTTTGGACAGCCCGGCCACGAGCAGTACTTC.

This chain links TRBV21-1 with TRBJ1-6; TRBD1 reflects the table's D call only, with no check against the DNA. TRBV21-1 is a pseudogene. The CDR3 sequence is 16 residues long. The CDR3 sequence: CASSKADIIRYSPLHF. The CDR3 DNA reads as TGTGCCAGCAGCAAAGCCGACATCATCCGCTATTCACCCCTCCACTTT.

The rearrangement joins TRBV27 to TRBJ2-5; 8 bases are shared with TRBD1. V was clipped by 6 bases and J by 6 bases; unmatched bases: 9. CDR3 length equals 14 residues. Germline lookup yields CDR1 MNHEY and CDR2 SMNVEV (reference sequence). CDR3 nucleotide sequence: TGTGCCAGCAGACCGGGACAGGTGATTCAGACCCAGTACTTC. This codes for CASRPGQVIQTQYF.

The chain employs TRBV28 and TRBJ1-5; possibly TRBD1 for D (5 bases). Trimming stripped 2 bases from V and 1 base from J, with 12 bases between. Germline CDR1 MDHEN, CDR2 SYDVKM. This CDR3 is built from 16 residues. CDR3 loop: CASSLSQGLSNQPQHF. Written as DNA, the CDR3 is TGTGCCAGCAGTTTAAGCCAGGGTCTGAGCAATCAGCCCCAGCATTTT.

The chain carries TRBV7-2 and TRBJ1-6; no clear D gene. The V and J ends lost 1 base and 9 bases respectively, with 13 bases between them. This CDR3 comprises 15 residues. CDR1 is SGHTA and CDR2 is FQGNSA in the germline V gene. CDR3 sequence reads: CASSLGAGFGSPLHF. CDR3 nucleotides: TGTGCCAGCAGCTTAGGCGCGGGGTTTGGTTCACCCCTCCACTTT.

The table lists this clone with a count of one. V usage is TRBV27 and J usage is TRBJ1-1; D ambiguous. Trimming pared 5 bases from V and 4 bases from J, leaving 20 bases between. The V gene's germline CDR1 is MNHEY and CDR2 SMNVEV (reference sequence). This CDR3 region has 16 residues. CDR3 region: CASSPLGLGVRTEAFF. The CDR3 DNA reads as TGTGCCAGCAGTCCCCTAGGCCTCGGAGTTCGCACTGAAGCTTTCTTT.

The chain combines TRBV30 with TRBJ2-3, with 13 nucleotides matching TRBD2. The CDR3 runs 15 residues. The germline V gene encodes CDR1 GTSNPN and CDR2 SVGIG (reference sequence). The trim removed 0 bases at V and 6 bases at J, leaving 3 bases unmatched. Written as DNA, the CDR3 is TGTGCCTGGAGTGTAGGACTAGCGGGGGCGGATACGCAGTATTTT. Encoded protein: CAWSVGLAGADTQYF. Full variable domain (rest looked up from reference TRBV30 and TRBJ2-3): SQTIHQWPATLVQPVGSPLSLECTVEGTSNPNLYWYRQAAGRGLQLLFYSVGIGQISSEVPQNLSASRPQDRQFILSSKKLLLSDSGFYLCAWSVGLAGADTQYFGPGTRLTVL.

The rearrangement links TRBV12-3 or TRBV12-4 to TRBJ2-3, with D uncertain. The CDR3 length is 13 residues. V dropped 5 bases and J dropped 1 base, with 7 bases sitting between them. This chain's CDR3 is CASSVWRTDTQYF. The CDR3 region has the DNA TGTGCCAGCAGTGTGTGGCGCACAGATACGCAGTATTTT.

V gene TRBV10-3 combines with J gene TRBJ2-6; the D gene is possibly TRBD1 (5 bases). Germline assignment: CDR1 ENHRY and CDR2 SYGVKD. This CDR3 has 16 amino acids. Trimming shortened V by 10 bases and J by 0 bases, and 16 bases separated the two germline ends. CDR3 nucleotides: TGTGCCACCTCGACAGTTGTCAACTCTGGGGCCAACGTCCTGACTTTC. Its translation is CATSTVVNSGANVLTF.

The genes are TRBV3-1 (or the pseudogene TRBV3-2) and TRBJ1-1; tentative D call: TRBD1 (6 bases). CDR3 length equals 14 residues. Germline V lookup: CDR1 LGHDT, CDR2 YNNKEL (reference sequence). Trimming pared 1 base from V and 4 bases from J, leaving 10 bases between. CDR3 sequence (DNA): TGTGCCAGCAGCCAAGCTAGGGGGGGCACTGAAGCTTTCTTT. It specifies CASSQARGGTEAFF.

The chain uses TRBV6-5 and TRBJ2-1; 7 nucleotides match TRBD2. V lost 2 bases, J lost 5 bases, and 9 bases stayed unmatched. The CDR3 length is 16 residues. Germline V lookup: CDR1 MNHEY, CDR2 SVGAGI. CDR3 bases: TGTGCCAGCAGTTACGCGCCAACTAGCGCTAACAATGAGCAGTTCTTC. This sequence encodes CASSYAPTSANNEQFF.

This clone has just one count. V usage is TRBV5-4 and J usage is TRBJ2-1, with 7 bases matching TRBD2. V shed 7 bases, J shed 6 bases, and the junction held 13 bases outside the gene matches. Germline V gene data show CDR1 as SGHNT and CDR2 as YYREEE (reference sequence). This CDR3 has 15 amino acids. The CDR3 loop is CASQRSGTSGNEQFF. Written as DNA, the CDR3 is TGTGCCAGCCAAAGAAGCGGGACCTCCGGCAATGAGCAGTTCTTC.

The genes are TRBV19 and TRBJ1-5; 7 positions match TRBD1. The CDR3 is 14 amino acids. Germline V lookup: CDR1 LNHDA, CDR2 SQIVND (reference sequence). Losses at the gene ends were 3 bases for V and 4 bases for J; bases not matched to a gene: 3. The CDR3 DNA follows: TGTGCCAGTAGTATCGGGACAGAGAATCAGCCCCAGCATTTT. Translated, it gives CASSIGTENQPQHF.

Regarding this clone: Other nucleotide sequences from this sample produce the same CDR3. The genes are TRBV30 and TRBJ2-5; TRBD2 matches 13 bases. J lost 5 bases, V lost 1 base, and 1 base had no gene match. Germline V gene sequence: CDR1 GTSNPN, CDR2 SVGIG (reference sequence). The CDR3 contains 14 residues. DNA of the CDR3: TGTGCCTGGAGTGCACTAGCGGGAGGGGAGACCCAGTACTTC. Residues: CAWSALAGGETQYF.

This clone was recorded only once. This rearrangement joins TRBV6-5 to TRBJ2-1, with 8 nucleotides matching TRBD1. The CDR3 loop spans 16 amino acids. V gave up 4 bases and J gave up 6 bases; unmatched junction bases: 11. Germline V gene lookup returns CDR1 MNHEY and CDR2 SVGAGI. CDR3 protein: CASSSPLLDRGNEQFF. Written as DNA, the CDR3 is TGTGCCAGCAGTTCGCCACTCTTAGACAGGGGCAATGAGCAGTTCTTC.